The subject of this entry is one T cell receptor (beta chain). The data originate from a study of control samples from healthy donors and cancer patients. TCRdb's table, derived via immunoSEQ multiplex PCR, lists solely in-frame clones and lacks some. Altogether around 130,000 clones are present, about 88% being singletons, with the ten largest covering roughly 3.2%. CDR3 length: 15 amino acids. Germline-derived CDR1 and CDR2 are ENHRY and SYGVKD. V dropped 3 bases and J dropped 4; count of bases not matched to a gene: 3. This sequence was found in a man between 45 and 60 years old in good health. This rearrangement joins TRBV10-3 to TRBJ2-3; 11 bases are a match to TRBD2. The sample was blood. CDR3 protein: CAISDTSGGPDTQYF. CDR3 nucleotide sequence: TGTGCCATCAGTGATACTAGCGGGGGACCAGATACGCAGTATTTT.